This T cell receptor beta chain was captured by sequencing in a study of shared T cell receptors in the human thymus. The data were produced by immunoSEQ multiplex PCR, yet TCRdb's version contains in-frame clones alone and is incomplete. The table has 500,000 to 850,000 clones, around 87% seen once. The germline V gene encodes CDR1 LNHDA and CDR2 SQIVND (reference sequence). The CDR3 length is 15 residues. J was trimmed by 6 bases and V by 10 bases; bases with no gene match: 13. These records were also assigned to another study, of human thymus T cells. That source adds: Donors were healthy Finnish babies undergoing corrective operations for congenital heart defects. The source of the thymus tissue was resections taken during corrective heart surgery. Thymic as well as blood repertoires seemed to favor certain V and J genes unevenly. There were highly overlapping thymic repertoires among unrelated individuals, as related research reported.

J is TRBJ1-4 and V is TRBV19; 8 positions agree with TRBD1. The sequenced material came from thymocytes. The TCR comes from a boy younger than two with a congenital heart defect. The chain's CDR3 is CATDHTGGGYEKLFF. DNA for the CDR3: TGTGCCACCGATCATACAGGGGGGGGATATGAAAAACTGTTTTTT.